Listed here are 16 T cell receptor beta chains from one sample, sequenced in a study of control samples from healthy donors and cancer patients. TCRdb keeps only in-frame clones here, not all; method: immunoSEQ multiplex PCR. Of around 90,000 clones in the sample, just under 85% were seen once. Sequencing was carried out using blood. The receptor set was obtained from a man aged 25-45 years in good health.

This clone was counted a single time. The chain links TRBV11-2 to TRBJ2-1; D is perhaps TRBD1 (6 bases). Germline V CDR1 and CDR2: SGHAT, FQNNGV. Trimming took off 4 bases at V and 8 bases at J, with 18 bases between the two ends. The CDR3 is made up of 15 amino acids. The CDR3 region has the DNA TGTGCCAGCAGCTCAGGGGTTGGGTATTTCGATGAGCAGTTCTTC. As protein: CASSSGVGYFDEQFF.

V usage is TRBV6-6 and J usage is TRBJ1-3; D is unclear. V gave up 2 bases and J gave up 0 bases, with 11 bases separating them. The CDR3 is made up of 16 amino acids. The V gene's germline CDR1 is MNHNY and CDR2 SVGAGI (reference sequence). CDR3 coding DNA: TGTGCCAGCAGTTACACGGACCCTACCTCTGGAAACACCATATATTTT. Protein product: CASSYTDPTSGNTIYF.

This chain links TRBV11-2 with TRBJ1-1, with D maybe TRBD1 (5 bases). Trimming shortened V by 1 base and J by 1 base, and 7 bases separated the two germline ends. The germline V gene encodes CDR1 SGHAT and CDR2 FQNNGV. The CDR3 has 14 residues. The CDR3 bases are TGTGCCAGCAGCTTAGCCAGGGCGAACACTGAAGCTTTCTTT. Its translation is CASSLARANTEAFF.

This rearrangement joins TRBV5-4 to TRBJ2-5, with D possibly TRBD1 on 5 matching bases. The length of the CDR3 is 14 residues. The germline V and J ends were trimmed by 4 bases and 2 bases, with 12 bases remaining between them. Germline loops: CDR1 SGHNT, CDR2 YYREEE (reference sequence). The CDR3 nucleotides are TGTGCCAGCAGCACGAAGACAGAACAAGAGACCCAGTACTTC. This encodes CASSTKTEQETQYF.

The J gene is TRBJ1-2, the V gene TRBV12-3 or TRBV12-4; D not resolved. The V gene lost 5 bases and the J gene lost 4 bases, with 11 bases spanning the gap. The length of the CDR3 is 13 residues. The CDR3 region has the DNA TGTGCCAGCAGTCCGGCCCGGACCTATGGCTACACCTTC. Protein sequence: CASSPARTYGYTF.

J is TRBJ1-1 and V is TRBV12-5, with 9 bases lining up with TRBD1. J was trimmed by 6 bases and V by 4 bases; bases with no gene match: 9. Germline V gives CDR1 LGHNT, CDR2 FRNRAP. There are 15 residues in the CDR3. The CDR3 bases are TGTGCTAGTGGTTCCGATGACAGGGGGGATCCTGAAGCTTTCTTT. It is translated as CASGSDDRGDPEAFF.

This chain uses TRBV2 with TRBJ1-5; D call uncertain. Germline V gene lookup returns CDR1 SNHLY and CDR2 FYNNEI. V was cut by 4 bases and J by 5 bases, with 15 bases left in between. This CDR3 spans 15 amino acids. CDR3 bases: TGTGCCAGCAGTGGTTTACCTCTAGGGTATCAGCCCCAGCATTTT. It specifies CASSGLPLGYQPQHF.

This rearrangement joins TRBV6-1 to TRBJ2-7, with 7 nucleotides matching TRBD1. The CDR3 contains 13 residues. The trim removed 2 bases at V and 2 bases at J, leaving 0 bases unmatched. Germline CDR1 MNHNS, CDR2 SASEGT. The CDR3 DNA reads TGTGCCAGCAGTGAAACAGGGGCCTACGAGCAGTACTTC. It encodes CASSETGAYEQYF.

This chain joins TRBV29-1 and TRBJ2-7; D unresolved. The germline V gene encodes CDR1 SQVTM and CDR2 ANQGSEA. The CDR3 runs 13 residues. V dropped 4 bases and J dropped 3 bases, with 13 bases sitting between them. The CDR3: CSVAGNEFYEQYF. CDR3 DNA: TGCAGCGTTGCCGGAAACGAATTCTACGAGCAGTACTTC.

The CDR3 nucleotides are TGCGCCAGCAGCCCTCTGGAACAGGGACAATTTAACTATGGCTACACCTTC. It specifies CASSPLEQGQFNYGYTF. The rearrangement uses TRBV4-1 and TRBJ1-2, with D perhaps matching TRBD1 (6 bases). CDR1 is MGHRA, CDR2 YSYEKL, per germline. The CDR3 totals 17 residues. V lost 4 bases and J 1 base, leaving 19 bases between the germline ends.

The V call is TRBV7-2, the J call TRBJ2-5; maybe TRBD2 (7 bases). V lost 2 bases and J lost 6, with 13 bases in between. The CDR3 is 14 residues long. The V gene's germline CDR1 is SGHTA and CDR2 FQGNSA. In DNA, the CDR3 is TGTGCCAGCAGCTTACCGAAGGGGGGGAAGACCCAGTACTTC. It is translated as CASSLPKGGKTQYF.

Concerning this clone itself: Other DNA sequences in the same sample also yield this CDR3. The gene calls are TRBV7-2 and TRBJ2-5, with a weak D call TRBD1 (5 bases). There are 12 residues in the CDR3. The V and J ends lost 6 bases and 7 bases respectively, with 12 bases between them. Looked up from germline, CDR1 is SGHTA and CDR2 is FQGNSA. The CDR3 DNA is TGTGCCAGCAGACTACAGGTCGGGACCCAGTACTTC. This gives the protein CASRLQVGTQYF.

This chain links TRBV14 with TRBJ2-7; D is unclear. The CDR3 extends over 13 amino acids. V gave up 2 bases and J gave up 2 bases, with 7 bases separating them. CDR1 and CDR2 (germline): SGHDN, FVKESK. The CDR3 protein is CASSQLGPYEQYF. In DNA form, the CDR3 reads TGTGCCAGCAGCCAACTGGGTCCCTACGAGCAGTACTTC. The whole variable domain, filled in from reference TRBV14 and TRBJ2-7, reads EAGVTQFPSHSVIEKGQTVTLRCDPISGHDNLYWYRRVMGKEIKFLLHFVKESKQDESGMPNNRFLAERTGGTYSTLKVQPAELEDSGVYFCASSQLGPYEQYFGPGTRLTVT.

CDR3 amino acids: CAWSGKTEAFF. The CDR3 DNA reads as TGTGCCTGGAGTGGGAAGACTGAAGCTTTCTTT. The rearrangement joins TRBV30 to TRBJ1-1; D ambiguous. V was trimmed by 1 base and J by 5 bases, leaving 5 bases between them. The CDR3 has 11 residues. In germline, CDR1 is GTSNPN, CDR2 SVGIG (reference sequence).

The chain recombines TRBV12-3 or TRBV12-4 with TRBJ2-1; D call uncertain. The CDR3 covers 13 residues. V shed 0 bases and J shed 6 bases, with 6 bases lying between them. The CDR3 DNA reads TGTGCCAGCAGTTTAGCCGGTATCAATGAGCAGTTCTTC. It specifies CASSLAGINEQFF.

This chain connects TRBV28 to TRBJ1-3; no clear D gene. The CDR3 totals 14 residues. Germline CDR1 is MDHEN and CDR2 is SYDVKM. Trimming took off 6 bases at V and 4 bases at J, with 13 bases between the two ends. The CDR3 protein is CASSPNKEGNTIYF. Written as DNA, the CDR3 is TGTGCCAGCAGCCCAAACAAGGAAGGAAACACCATATATTTT.